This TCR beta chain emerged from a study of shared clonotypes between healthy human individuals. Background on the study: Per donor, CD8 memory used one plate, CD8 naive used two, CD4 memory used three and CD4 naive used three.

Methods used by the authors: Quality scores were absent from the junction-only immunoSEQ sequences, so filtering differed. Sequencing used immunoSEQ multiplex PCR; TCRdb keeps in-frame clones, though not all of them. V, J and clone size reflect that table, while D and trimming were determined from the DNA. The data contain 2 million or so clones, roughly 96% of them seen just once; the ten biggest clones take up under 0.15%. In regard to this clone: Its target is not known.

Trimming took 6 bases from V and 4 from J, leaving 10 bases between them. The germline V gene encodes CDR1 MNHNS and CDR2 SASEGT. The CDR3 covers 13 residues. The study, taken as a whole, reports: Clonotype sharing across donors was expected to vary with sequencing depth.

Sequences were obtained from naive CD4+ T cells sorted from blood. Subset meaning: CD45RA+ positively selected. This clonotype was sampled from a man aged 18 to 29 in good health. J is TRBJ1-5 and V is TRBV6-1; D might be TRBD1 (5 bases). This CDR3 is CASSSPGNQPQHF. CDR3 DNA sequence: TGTGCCAGCAGCAGTCCAGGGAATCAGCCCCAGCATTTT.